The rows below give T cell receptor beta chains drawn from one sample of a study of shared clonotypes between healthy human individuals. Measured with immunoSEQ multiplex PCR; TCRdb has only the in-frame clones, and not every one. This sample carries 850,000 to 1,200,000 clones, 65% to 75% of them seen once, and the ten largest clones take approximately 1.5%. Sequencing was carried out using memory CD4+ T cells sorted from blood. The receptors were sampled from a man between 18 and 29 years old in good health. The CDR3 runs from the conserved cysteine through the conserved F or W. D genes are given only for firm matches. Expanded clones are given a class, and other clones once, few, many or no size at all.

v_gene	j_gene	d_gene	abundance	CDR3aa	CDR3nt
TRBV7-2	TRBJ2-5	.	.	CATSFNAGGETQYF	TGTGCCACCTCCTTCAACGCTGGAGGGGAGACCCAGTACTTC
TRBV6-6	TRBJ2-7	.	.	CASSYGTGKASEQYF	TGTGCCAGCAGCTACGGGACGGGGAAGGCCTCCGAGCAGTACTTC
TRBV5-1	TRBJ1-2	.	.	CASSLIQGPNYGYTF	TGCGCCAGCAGCTTGATCCAGGGCCCTAACTATGGCTACACCTTC
TRBV7-2	TRBJ2-5	TRBD2	.	CASSLVAGGEETQYF	TGTGCCAGCAGCTTAGTAGCGGGAGGGGAAGAGACCCAGTACTTC
TRBV7-9	TRBJ2-1	.	.	CASSLGGHNEQFF	TGTGCCAGCAGCCTGGGGGGCCACAATGAGCAGTTCTTC
TRBV7-8	TRBJ1-6	.	few	CASSLVGSPLHF	TGTGCCAGCAGCTTAGTTGGATCACCCCTCCACTTT
TRBV25-1	TRBJ1-2	TRBD1	once	CASSEAGGADYGYTF	TGTGCCAGCAGTGAGGCAGGGGGCGCGGACTATGGCTACACCTTC
TRBV18	TRBJ2-1	TRBD1	.	CASSPIGTGYDEQFF	TGTGCCAGCTCACCAATAGGGACAGGGTACGATGAGCAGTTCTTC
TRBV10-3	TRBJ2-6	TRBD1	.	CAISRQGRSSGANVLTF	TGTGCCATCAGCAGACAGGGGAGAAGCTCTGGGGCCAACGTCCTGACTTTC
TRBV7-9	TRBJ2-2	TRBD1	.	CASSTPGGRNTGELFF	TGTGCCAGCAGCACCCCAGGGGGTCGAAACACCGGGGAGCTGTTTTTT
TRBV4-1	TRBJ2-1	.	.	CASSQDRGWNEQFF	TGCGCCAGCAGCCAAGACAGGGGATGGAATGAGCAGTTCTTC
TRBV2	TRBJ2-7	TRBD2	few	CASSEAGTSGNYEQYF	TGTGCCAGCAGTGAAGCGGGGACTAGCGGAAACTACGAGCAGTACTTC
TRBV9	TRBJ2-3	.	.	CASSVQSRGTDTQYF	TGTGCCAGCAGCGTTCAAAGCCGGGGCACAGATACGCAGTATTTT
TRBV18	TRBJ2-7	TRBD1	.	CASSPGTGRSEQYF	TGTGCCAGCTCACCTGGGACAGGTCGGAGCGAGCAGTACTTC
TRBV9	TRBJ1-4	.	.	CASSVGNAELFF	TGTGCCAGCAGCGTGGGCAATGCCGAACTGTTTTTT
TRBV2	TRBJ2-7	.	.	CASTQGGAGGFYEQYF	TGTGCCAGCACTCAAGGCGGGGCAGGGGGTTTCTACGAGCAGTACTTC
TRBV5-4	TRBJ2-5	TRBD2	.	CASSFRLAGGQETQYF	TGTGCCAGCAGTTTCCGACTAGCGGGGGGGCAAGAGACCCAGTACTTC
TRBV11-2	TRBJ2-5	TRBD2	.	CASRGGGSETQYF	TGTGCCAGCCGGGGCGGGGGGAGCGAGACCCAGTACTTC
TRBV10-3	TRBJ1-1	TRBD1	few	CAIGTGGSNTEAFF	TGTGCCATCGGGACAGGGGGCTCAAACACTGAAGCTTTCTTT
TRBV28	TRBJ2-1	TRBD2	.	CASSFGSLAGGSLDEQFF	TGTGCCAGCAGTTTTGGGTCTCTAGCGGGGGGAAGTTTGGATGAGCAGTTCTTC
TRBV27	TRBJ2-2	.	.	CASRAQGSGELFF	TGTGCCAGCAGGGCCCAGGGGTCCGGGGAGCTGTTTTTT
TRBV18	TRBJ1-5	TRBD1	once	CASSTGGPSNQPQHF	TGTGCCAGCTCAACAGGGGGTCCCAGCAATCAGCCCCAGCATTTT
TRBV18	TRBJ2-5	TRBD2	.	CASSPQLPRLAGNQETQYF	TGTGCCAGCTCACCACAACTTCCAAGACTAGCGGGGAACCAAGAGACCCAGTACTTC
TRBV7-8	TRBJ2-7	TRBD1	.	CASSLVQGASYEQYF	TGTGCCAGCAGCTTAGTGCAGGGGGCGAGCTACGAGCAGTACTTC
TRBV19	TRBJ2-7	TRBD2	.	CASSIIPGGNEQYF	TGTGCCAGTAGTATAATTCCGGGAGGCAACGAGCAGTACTTC
TRBV9	TRBJ2-1	.	.	CASSVSPAYEQFF	TGTGCCAGCAGCGTTTCTCCAGCATATGAGCAGTTCTTC
TRBV5-1	TRBJ1-4	TRBD1	.	CASSPGRQGAWEKLFF	TGCGCCAGCAGCCCGGGACGACAGGGGGCCTGGGAAAAACTGTTTTTT
TRBV5-1	TRBJ2-2	TRBD1	.	CASSWGQEGGTGELFF	TGCGCCAGCAGCTGGGGACAGGAAGGGGGCACCGGGGAGCTGTTTTTT
TRBV30	TRBJ1-5	.	.	CAWSVGGASNQPQHF	TGTGCCTGGAGTGTAGGGGGGGCTAGCAATCAGCCCCAGCATTTT
TRBV9	TRBJ1-1	TRBD1	few	CASSPGQGAGTEAFF	TGTGCCAGCAGCCCCGGACAGGGGGCAGGGACTGAAGCTTTCTTT
TRBV4-1	TRBJ2-7	TRBD2	.	CASSQVRSSGAPTYEQYF	TGCGCCAGCAGCCAAGTCAGGTCTAGCGGAGCTCCCACCTACGAGCAGTACTTC
TRBV6-6	TRBJ1-6	TRBD1	.	CASSGLGTGDSPLHF	TGTGCCAGCAGTGGACTGGGGACAGGGGATTCACCCCTCCACTTT
TRBV5-4	TRBJ1-1	.	.	CASRPDTLGEAFF	TGTGCCAGCAGGCCCGACACCCTCGGGGAAGCTTTCTTT
TRBV28	TRBJ1-1	.	.	CASRPPGGKAFF	TGTGCCAGCAGACCCCCCGGCGGGAAAGCTTTCTTT
TRBV19	TRBJ1-6	.	few	CASSQTGGSPLHF	TGTGCCAGTAGTCAAACTGGGGGTTCACCCCTCCACTTT
TRBV5-1	TRBJ2-6	.	.	CASSLTNSGANVLTF	TGCGCCAGCAGCTTGACCAACTCTGGGGCCAACGTCCTGACTTTC
TRBV30	TRBJ2-2	.	few	CAWSVGRTLGGELFF	TGTGCCTGGAGTGTGGGGCGGACCCTTGGCGGGGAGCTGTTTTTT
TRBV7-8	TRBJ2-7	.	.	CASSLRAGSYEQYF	TGTGCCAGCAGCCTAAGGGCAGGAAGCTACGAGCAGTACTTC
TRBV9	TRBJ2-7	TRBD1	once	CASSPRTGMSYEQYF	TGTGCCAGCAGCCCCCGGACAGGGATGAGCTACGAGCAGTACTTC
TRBV5-1	TRBJ2-2	.	.	CASSNGVKGIGELFF	TGCGCCAGCAGCAATGGCGTCAAGGGTATCGGGGAGCTGTTTTTT
TRBV30	TRBJ2-2	.	.	CAWGSGELFF	TGTGCCTGGGGTTCCGGGGAGCTGTTTTTT
TRBV6-5	TRBJ2-1	.	few	CASSYLEQQFF	TGTGCCAGCAGTTATTTGGAGCAGCAGTTCTTC
TRBV7-2	TRBJ2-7	.	once	CASRFGGVSYEQYF	TGTGCCAGCAGATTCGGAGGGGTCTCCTACGAGCAGTACTTC
TRBV30	TRBJ1-2	.	many	CAWSVDSFGYGYTF	TGTGCCTGGAGTGTAGACTCCTTTGGATATGGCTACACCTTC
TRBV6-6	TRBJ2-7	.	.	CASSYSALSYEQYF	TGTGCCAGCAGTTACTCGGCTCTCTCCTACGAGCAGTACTTC
TRBV9	TRBJ2-3	.	.	CASSQAGRSTDTQYF	TGTGCCAGCAGCCAAGCAGGGAGATCCACAGATACGCAGTATTTT
TRBV5-5	TRBJ2-7	.	.	CASSPQPGVYEQYF	TGTGCCAGCAGCCCCCAACCAGGTGTCTACGAGCAGTACTTC
TRBV28	TRBJ2-1	TRBD2	.	CASRLAGSAHYNEQFF	TGTGCCAGCAGGCTAGCGGGGTCGGCACACTACAATGAGCAGTTCTTC
TRBV5-6	TRBJ1-6	.	many	CASSSVGGLLSPLHF	TGTGCCAGCAGCTCCGTCGGGGGCCTACTTTCACCCCTCCACTTT